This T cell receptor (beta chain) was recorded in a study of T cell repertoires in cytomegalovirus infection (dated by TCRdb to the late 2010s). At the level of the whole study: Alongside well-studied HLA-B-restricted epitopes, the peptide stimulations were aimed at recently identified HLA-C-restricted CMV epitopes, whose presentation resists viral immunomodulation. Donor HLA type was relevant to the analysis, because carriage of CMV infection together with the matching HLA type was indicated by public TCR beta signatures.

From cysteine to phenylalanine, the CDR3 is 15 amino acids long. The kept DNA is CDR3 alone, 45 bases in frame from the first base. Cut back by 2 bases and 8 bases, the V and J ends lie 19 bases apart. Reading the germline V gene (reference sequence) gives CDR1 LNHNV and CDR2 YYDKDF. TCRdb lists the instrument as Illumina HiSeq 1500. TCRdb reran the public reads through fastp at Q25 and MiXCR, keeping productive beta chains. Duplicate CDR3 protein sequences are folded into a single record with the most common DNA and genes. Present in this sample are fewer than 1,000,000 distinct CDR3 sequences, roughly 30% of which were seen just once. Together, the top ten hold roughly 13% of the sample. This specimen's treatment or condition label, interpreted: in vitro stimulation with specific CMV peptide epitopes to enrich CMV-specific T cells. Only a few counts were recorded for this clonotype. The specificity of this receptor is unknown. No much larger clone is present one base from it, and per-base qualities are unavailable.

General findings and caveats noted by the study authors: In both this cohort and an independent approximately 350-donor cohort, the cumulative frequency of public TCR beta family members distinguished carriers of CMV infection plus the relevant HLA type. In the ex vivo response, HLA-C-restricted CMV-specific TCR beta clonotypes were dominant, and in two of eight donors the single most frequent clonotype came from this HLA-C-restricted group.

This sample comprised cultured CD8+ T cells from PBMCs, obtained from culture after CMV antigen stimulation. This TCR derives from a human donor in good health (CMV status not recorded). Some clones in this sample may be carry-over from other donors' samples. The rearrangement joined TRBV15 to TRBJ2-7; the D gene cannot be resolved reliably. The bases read TGTGCCACCAGCAGACTCCGGGCCATCCGAGGAAAGCAGTACTTC. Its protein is CATSRLRAIRGKQYF.